These 19 T cell receptor beta chains were all obtained from the same sample, sequenced in a study of blood T cell repertoires in COVID-19. Sequencing was performed with immunoSEQ multiplex PCR; in TCRdb, only in-frame clones are kept and a portion is missing. The table shows about 210,000 clones, with 90% to 95% occurring only once. The sequencing input was peripheral blood. These receptors all stem from a man aged 25-45 years with acute or convalescent COVID-19.

The chain employs TRBV7-6 and TRBJ2-2; TRBD1 matches at 8 bases. CDR3 length equals 16 residues. CDR1 is SGHVS, CDR2 FNYEAQ, per germline. The ends lost 1 base at V and 4 bases at J; junction bases unmatched: 5. This chain's CDR3 is CASSLGTGSGTGELFF. The CDR3 nucleotides read TGTGCCAGCAGCTTAGGGACAGGGTCGGGCACCGGGGAGCTGTTTTTT.

The rearrangement joins TRBV3-1 (or the pseudogene TRBV3-2) to TRBJ2-2; 10 bases match TRBD2. CDR1 and CDR2 (germline): LGHDT, YNNKEL (reference sequence). The CDR3 is made up of 16 amino acids. Trimming at V came to 0 bases and at J to 4 bases, leaving 2 bases not matched to a gene. Written as DNA, the CDR3 is TGTGCCAGCAGCCAAGAGGCTAGCGGGAGCACCGGGGAGCTGTTTTTT. It specifies CASSQEASGSTGELFF.

The chain combines TRBV24-1 with TRBJ2-2; 7 bases fit TRBD1. The V gene's germline CDR1 is KGHDR and CDR2 SFDVKD. The CDR3 totals 13 residues. The V gene end was trimmed by 10 bases and the J gene end by 5 bases; junction bases not matched to a gene: 6. CDR3 in amino acids: CATWTGRTGELFF. The CDR3 coding sequence is TGTGCCACTTGGACAGGAAGGACCGGGGAGCTGTTTTTT.

The J gene is TRBJ1-2, the V gene TRBV28; D might be TRBD1 (5 bases). Trimming left V 4 bases short and J 8 bases short, with 14 bases between. Germline V gene sequence: CDR1 MDHEN, CDR2 SYDVKM. This CDR3 spans 13 amino acids. Here the CDR3 reads CASSSGTLGGYTF. The CDR3 coding sequence is TGTGCCAGCAGTTCCGGGACTTTAGGGGGCTACACCTTC.

The chain carries TRBV11-2 and TRBJ2-5, with 10 bases aligning to TRBD2. The CDR3 consists of 16 residues. Germline V gene lookup returns CDR1 SGHAT and CDR2 FQNNGV. V dropped 2 bases and J dropped 4; count of bases not matched to a gene: 7. The CDR3 loop reads CASSLRSGGAPETQYF. The DNA of the CDR3 is TGTGCCAGCAGCTTACGAAGCGGGGGGGCCCCAGAGACCCAGTACTTC.

The chain joins TRBV9 to TRBJ2-5; no firm D call. V lost 0 bases, J lost 0 bases, and 9 bases lay in between. Germline CDR1 is SGDLS and CDR2 is YYNGEE. This CDR3 comprises 15 residues. The CDR3 protein is CASSVDPIHQETQYF. DNA for the CDR3: TGTGCCAGCAGCGTAGATCCCATCCACCAAGAGACCCAGTACTTC.

The V call is TRBV6-1, the J call TRBJ2-7, with unresolved D. Germline assignment: CDR1 MNHNS and CDR2 SASEGT. Trimming took off 2 bases at V and 4 bases at J, with 15 bases between the two ends. This CDR3 comprises 15 residues. DNA for the CDR3: TGTGCCAGCAGTGAATTCTCCACAGCTTTATACGAGCAGTACTTC. The encoded protein is CASSEFSTALYEQYF.

The chain recombines TRBV27 with TRBJ2-1; TRBD1 is a possible D gene (6 bases). The germline V and J ends were trimmed by 4 bases and 10 bases, with 11 bases remaining between them. The CDR3 spans 12 residues. Germline values: CDR1 MNHEY, CDR2 SMNVEV (reference sequence). CDR3 protein: CASSYKGDEQFF. CDR3 sequence (DNA): TGTGCCAGCAGTTATAAGGGGGACGAGCAGTTCTTC.

The genes are TRBV30 and TRBJ2-2; 9 bases are a match to TRBD1. Trimming removed 6 bases from V and 8 bases from J; junction bases left unmatched: 7. The CDR3 has 13 residues. Germline lookup yields CDR1 GTSNPN and CDR2 SVGIG (reference sequence). The CDR3 bases are TGTGCCTGCACTGACAGGGGGGAAGGGGAGCTGTTTTTT. Translated, it gives CACTDRGEGELFF. The complete variable domain, with remaining parts taken from reference TRBV30 and TRBJ2-2, reads SQTIHQWPATLVQPVGSPLSLECTVEGTSNPNLYWYRQAAGRGLQLLFYSVGIGQISSEVPQNLSASRPQDRQFILSSKKLLLSDSGFYLCACTDRGEGELFFGEGSRLTVL.

The gene calls are TRBV6-2 or TRBV6-3 and TRBJ1-5, with D possibly TRBD1 on 6 matching bases. Trimming cost V 2 bases and J 5 bases, with 10 bases left between them. The V gene's germline CDR1 is MNHEY and CDR2 SVGEGT. The CDR3 covers 14 residues. The CDR3 protein is CASSYPQGYQPQHF. The CDR3 nucleotides are TGTGCCAGCAGTTACCCACAGGGCTATCAGCCCCAGCATTTT.

This chain connects TRBV10-3 to TRBJ2-3; TRBD2 is a possible D gene (6 bases). Per the germline V gene, CDR1 is ENHRY and CDR2 is SYGVKD. The V gene lost 4 bases and the J gene lost 5 bases, with 7 bases spanning the gap. The CDR3 runs to 12 residues. The CDR3 region is CAISGGEDTQYF. DNA of the CDR3: TGTGCCATCAGTGGCGGGGAAGATACGCAGTATTTT.

The rearrangement joins TRBV15 to TRBJ1-1; D uncertain. Germline V gene sequence: CDR1 LNHNV, CDR2 YYDKDF (reference sequence). CDR3 length: 12 residues. The germline V and J ends were trimmed by 3 bases and 5 bases, with 7 bases remaining between them. The CDR3 DNA reads TGTGCCACCAGCAGTGGCGGGACTGAAGCTTTCTTT. Encoded protein: CATSSGGTEAFF. Together with reference TRBV15 and TRBJ1-1, the CDR3 gives the full variable domain: DAMVIQNPRYQVTQFGKPVTLSCSQTLNHNVMYWYQQKSSQAPKLLFHYYDKDFNNEADTPDNFQSRRPNTSFCFLDIRSPGLGDTAMYLCATSSGGTEAFFGQGTRLTVV.

The chain joins TRBV6-5 to TRBJ2-1; D may be TRBD2 (5 bases). Germline lookup yields CDR1 MNHEY and CDR2 SVGAGI. This CDR3 region has 14 residues. Trimming removed 6 bases at V and 6 bases at J, with 15 bases between. The DNA of the CDR3 is TGTGCCAGCAGCGGGCTAGCCATAGCCAATGAGCAGTTCTTC. It specifies CASSGLAIANEQFF.

The J gene is TRBJ1-1, the V gene TRBV6-5; unclear D gene. The CDR3 covers 15 residues. CDR1 and CDR2 (germline): MNHEY, SVGAGI. V was trimmed by 5 bases and J by 5 bases, leaving 18 bases between them. DNA of the CDR3: TGTGCCAGCAGTCCTACGGGGAGGGTGGGGACTGAAGCTTTCTTT. This gives the protein CASSPTGRVGTEAFF.

The chain uses TRBV6-5 and TRBJ1-2; D remains ambiguous. V gave up 8 bases and J gave up 2 bases, with 6 bases separating them. Germline V gene lookup returns CDR1 MNHEY and CDR2 SVGAGI. This CDR3 contains 11 residues. The CDR3 DNA follows: TGTGCCAGCGGCATCAACTATGGCTACACCTTC. This translates into CASGINYGYTF.

The CDR3: CASSVASGGDTQYF. CDR3 sequence (DNA): TGTGCCAGCAGCGTAGCCTCAGGGGGGGATACGCAGTATTTT. The gene calls are TRBV9 and TRBJ2-3; a weak D match, TRBD1 (7 bases). The V end lost 0 bases, the J end lost 6 bases, and 11 bases lay between the germline ends. Germline CDR1 reads SGDLS; CDR2 reads YYNGEE. The CDR3 runs to 14 residues.

This rearrangement joins TRBV11-2 to TRBJ1-5; 7 bases fit TRBD1. The CDR3 loop spans 18 amino acids. V was clipped by 5 bases and J by 2 bases; unmatched bases: 15. Germline V gene sequence: CDR1 SGHAT, CDR2 FQNNGV. CDR3 loop: CASSIGTDRYSGNQPQHF. DNA for the CDR3: TGTGCCAGCAGCATCGGGACAGACCGTTATAGCGGCAATCAGCCCCAGCATTTT.

The genes are TRBV6-6 and TRBJ1-1; no clear D. Trimming left V 5 bases short and J 1 base short, with 11 bases between. The CDR3 spans 14 residues. From germline, CDR1 is MNHNY and CDR2 SVGAGI (reference sequence). The CDR3 region is CASSNPTENTEAFF. The DNA of the CDR3 is TGTGCCAGCAGTAATCCGACTGAGAACACTGAAGCTTTCTTT.

V gene TRBV5-1 combines with J gene TRBJ1-3, with 7 bases identical to TRBD1. J lost 4 bases, V lost 0 bases, and 4 bases had no gene match. CDR1 and CDR2 (germline): SGHRS, YFSETQ. The CDR3 extends over 15 amino acids. The CDR3 region has the DNA TGCGCCAGCAGCTTGGGCCGGACAGGCGGAAACACCATATATTTT. Its protein is CASSLGRTGGNTIYF. Variable domain in full (rest from reference TRBV5-1 and TRBJ1-3): KAGVTQTPRYLIKTRGQQVTLSCSPISGHRSVSWYQQTPGQGLQFLFEYFSETQRNKGNFPGRFSGRQFSNSRSEMNVSTLELGDSALYLCASSLGRTGGNTIYFGEGSWLTVV.